Presented here are 14 T cell receptor beta chains from one specimen sequenced in a study of blood T cells in healthy people across ages (dated by TCRdb to between 2015 and 2017). Library creation used 5' RACE. The sequencing machine was an Illumina HiSeq 2500. The second PCR ran for roughly 6 to 11 cycles and used a J-beta primer mix along with a sample-barcoded 5' primer. In-frame beta chains were kept once TCRdb had trimmed the public reads at Q25 with fastp and called clones with MiXCR. Every CDR3 protein is listed once, alongside the most common genes and DNA of its rows. Across this sample there are roughly 1.5 million distinct CDR3 sequences, with less than 45% seen only once. Together, the top ten hold 4% of the sample. The sample taken for sequencing was blood. Every receptor here comes from a woman younger than 30 in good health.

There are a few counts of this clonotype. The chain links TRBV27 to TRBJ1-2, with TRBD1 identical over 11 bases. Germline CDR1 MNHEY, CDR2 SMNVEV (reference sequence). CDR3 length: 16 residues. With 0 bases clipped from V and 6 bases from J, the junction kept 6 bases outside the gene matches. Written as DNA, the CDR3 is TGTGCCAGCAGTTTATCGAGCGGGACAGGGGGGAATGGCTACACCTTC. Protein sequence: CASSLSSGTGGNGYTF.

This clonotype was counted at least ten times. The chain uses TRBV7-2 and TRBJ2-3, with 10 bases matching TRBD1. The V gene end was trimmed by 3 bases and the J gene end by 2 bases; junction bases not matched to a gene: 2. Germline V CDR1 and CDR2: SGHTA, FQGNSA. The CDR3 consists of 15 residues. The CDR3 DNA is TGTGCCAGCAGCTTGGGGACAGGGGTCACAGATACGCAGTATTTT. It encodes CASSLGTGVTDTQYF.

The rearrangement uses TRBV3-1 and TRBJ2-7; no clear D. The ends were cut back, 2 bases at V and 7 bases at J, with 12 bases in the middle. Looked up from germline, CDR1 is LGHDT and CDR2 is YNNKEL (reference sequence). The CDR3 has 13 residues. CDR3 in DNA: TGTGCCAGCAGCCAATGGGTAGGGAATGAGCAGTACTTC. Its protein product is CASSQWVGNEQYF.

The chain combines TRBV4-3 with TRBJ2-3; D unclear. Trimming removed 0 bases from V and 2 bases from J, with 12 bases in between. Germline values: CDR1 LGHNA, CDR2 YSLEER. The length of the CDR3 is 16 residues. CDR3 in amino acids: CASSQDVGSLTDTQYF. The CDR3 nucleotides are TGCGCCAGCAGCCAAGACGTAGGCTCTCTCACAGATACGCAGTATTTT.

The chain has TRBV20-1 and TRBJ2-3; D not certain. Germline assignment: CDR1 DFQATT and CDR2 SNEGSKA (reference sequence). The CDR3 spans 13 residues. The V gene lost 3 bases and the J gene lost 1 base, with 8 bases spanning the gap. The CDR3 DNA is TGCAGTGCTAGTAAACCTGGCACAGATACGCAGTATTTT. Amino acids: CSASKPGTDTQYF.

This clonotype was counted a few times. The genes are TRBV7-2 and TRBJ1-2; tentatively, D is TRBD1 (5 bases). Germline values: CDR1 SGHTA, CDR2 FQGNSA. The CDR3 contains 15 residues. Trimming pared 0 bases from V and 4 bases from J, leaving 12 bases between. CDR3: CASSLAGRQLYGYTF. The CDR3 nucleotides are TGTGCCAGCAGCTTAGCGGGACGGCAGCTCTATGGCTACACCTTC.

J is TRBJ2-3 and V is TRBV7-2, with 9 bases matching TRBD2. The CDR3 is 16 amino acids. Trimming removed 5 bases from V and 2 bases from J; junction bases left unmatched: 8. From germline, CDR1 is SGHTA and CDR2 FQGNSA. The CDR3 bases are TGTGCCAGCAGCATACGAGCGGGGGGATACACAGATACGCAGTATTTT. Protein sequence: CASSIRAGGYTDTQYF.

The chain is built from TRBV15 and TRBJ2-7; D not certain. V was pared by 0 bases and J by 3 bases, with 9 bases between. The CDR3 has 14 amino acids. Germline lookup yields CDR1 LNHNV and CDR2 YYDKDF (reference sequence). CDR3 in amino acids: CATSRDESGYEQYF. CDR3 coding DNA: TGTGCCACCAGCAGAGATGAATCAGGCTACGAGCAGTACTTC. The full variable domain, in which reference TRBV15 and TRBJ2-7 provide the parts outside the CDR3, is DAMVIQNPRYQVTQFGKPVTLSCSQTLNHNVMYWYQQKSSQAPKLLFHYYDKDFNNEADTPDNFQSRRPNTSFCFLDIRSPGLGDTAMYLCATSRDESGYEQYFGPGTRLTVT.

This clonotype came up a few times. The chain is built from TRBV6-6 and TRBJ1-1; weak D call: TRBD1 (5 bases). The CDR3 runs to 13 residues. CDR1 and CDR2 (germline): MNHNY, SVGAGI (reference sequence). V was cut by 6 bases and J by 6 bases, with 14 bases left in between. The CDR3 loop is CASRPLSGSEAFF. The CDR3 coding sequence is TGTGCCAGCAGACCTCTCTCAGGGTCTGAAGCTTTCTTT.

V gene TRBV20-1 combines with J gene TRBJ1-2; D uncertain. Trimming stripped 0 bases from V and 4 bases from J, with 6 bases between. Germline assignment: CDR1 DFQATT and CDR2 SNEGSKA (reference sequence). The CDR3 length is 12 residues. The CDR3 here is CSAREGIYGYTF. The DNA of the CDR3 is TGCAGTGCTAGAGAAGGGATCTATGGCTACACCTTC.

This clonotype was seen a few times. CDR3 region: CASSLSWGRGNQPQHF. For the CDR3, the DNA is TGTGCCAGCAGTTTATCTTGGGGTAGGGGCAATCAGCCCCAGCATTTT. This sequence joins TRBV27 and TRBJ1-5, with D hard to call. The CDR3 has 16 amino acids. With 0 bases removed from V and 2 bases from J, the gap between germline ends came to 11 bases. Per germline, CDR1 MNHEY and CDR2 SMNVEV (reference sequence).

The V and J genes are TRBV19 and TRBJ2-3; unclear D gene. CDR3 length: 13 amino acids. Trimming shortened V by 5 bases and J by 2 bases, and 8 bases separated the two germline ends. CDR1 is LNHDA, CDR2 SQIVND, per germline (reference sequence). Here the CDR3 DNA reads TGTGCCAGTAGTTCCGCCTTCACAGATACGCAGTATTTT. Its translation is CASSSAFTDTQYF.

This clonotype has just a few counts. The DNA for the CDR3 is TGCGCCAGCAGCCAAGGATTCGGAGCGGGAGATACGCAGTATTTT. It codes for CASSQGFGAGDTQYF. V gene TRBV4-3 combines with J gene TRBJ2-3; possibly TRBD2 for D (6 bases). This CDR3 has 15 residues. The germline CDR1 and CDR2 sequences are LGHNA and YSLEER. Trimming pared 1 base from V and 5 bases from J, leaving 13 bases between.

This clonotype was detected only a few times. The rearrangement joins TRBV6-1 to TRBJ2-3; TRBD2 matches at 12 bases. Germline V gives CDR1 MNHNS, CDR2 SASEGT. This CDR3 spans 17 amino acids. Losses at the gene ends were 2 bases for V and 3 bases for J; bases not matched to a gene: 6. CDR3 in DNA: TGTGCCAGCAGTGAAACGACTAGCGGGGGACTTACAGATACGCAGTATTTT. Translating gives CASSETTSGGLTDTQYF.